This T cell receptor beta chain was recovered during a study of human T cells and chemical hapten exposure. General observations from the study: Unchanged with DPC sensitization were TCRs above 1 in 1000 frequency. Positive correlation was observed between PT1 expanded TCR counts and patch test score.

The ends were cut back, 2 bases at V and 7 bases at J, with 13 bases in the middle. This CDR3 spans 14 amino acids. Under the authors' procedure: TCR counts had a median of approximately 87,000 per sample and spanned about 20,000 to 700,000. TCRdb reanalysed the RACE reads using MiXCR and keeps one entry per CDR3 protein. These V and J calls are TCRdb output, not the study's own analysis. Among about 97,000 distinct CDR3 sequences, about 28% were seen once, and the ten largest hold around 10%. This clonotype was observed a handful of times. What it binds is unknown. Time point noted: patch test 3, about 24 weeks after DPC sensitization. The treatment was: therapeutic diphenylcyclopropenone sensitization with weekly scalp DPC. Before extraction, the whole blood was not fractionated, and total RNA was taken from it.

The sequencing here drew on whole blood, taken in connection with sensitization to the hapten diphenylcyclopropenone (DPC). The gene calls are TRBV12-3 or TRBV12-4 and TRBJ2-3; D gene uncertain. This receptor was obtained from a man aged 35 to 55 with alopecia areata. Some clones in this sample may be carry-over from other donors' samples. The CDR3 here is CASSLSASPNTQYF. Written as DNA, the CDR3 is TGTGCCAGCAGTTTATCTGCTAGTCCTAATACGCAGTATTTT.